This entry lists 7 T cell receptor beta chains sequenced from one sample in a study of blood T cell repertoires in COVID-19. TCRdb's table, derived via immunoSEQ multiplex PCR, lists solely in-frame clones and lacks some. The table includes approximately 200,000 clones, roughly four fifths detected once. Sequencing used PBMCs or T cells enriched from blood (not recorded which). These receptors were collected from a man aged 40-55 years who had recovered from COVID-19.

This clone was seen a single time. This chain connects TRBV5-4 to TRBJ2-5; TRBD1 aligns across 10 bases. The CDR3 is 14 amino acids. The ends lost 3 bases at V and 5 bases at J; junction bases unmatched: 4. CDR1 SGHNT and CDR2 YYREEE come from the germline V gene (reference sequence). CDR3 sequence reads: CASSWGQGQETQYF. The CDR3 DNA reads TGTGCCAGCAGCTGGGGACAGGGGCAGGAGACCCAGTACTTC. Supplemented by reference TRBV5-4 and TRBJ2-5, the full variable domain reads ETGVTQSPTHLIKTRGQQVTLRCSSQSGHNTVSWYQQALGQGPQFIFQYYREEENGRGNFPPRFSGLQFPNYSSELNVNALELDDSALYLCASSWGQGQETQYFGPGTRLLVL.

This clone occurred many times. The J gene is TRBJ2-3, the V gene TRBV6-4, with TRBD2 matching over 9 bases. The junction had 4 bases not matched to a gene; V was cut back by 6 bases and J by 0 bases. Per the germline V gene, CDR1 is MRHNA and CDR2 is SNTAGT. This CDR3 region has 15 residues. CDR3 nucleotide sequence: TGTGCCAGCAGCCCCCTAGCGGGGAGCACAGATACGCAGTATTTT. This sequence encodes CASSPLAGSTDTQYF.

CDR3 coding DNA: TGTGCCAGCAGTTTAGCGAGGAATTCACCCCTCCACTTT. It encodes CASSLARNSPLHF. V and J are TRBV12-3 or TRBV12-4 and TRBJ1-6; D is unresolved. V lost 0 bases and J 7 bases, leaving 4 bases between the germline ends. The CDR3 is 13 residues long.

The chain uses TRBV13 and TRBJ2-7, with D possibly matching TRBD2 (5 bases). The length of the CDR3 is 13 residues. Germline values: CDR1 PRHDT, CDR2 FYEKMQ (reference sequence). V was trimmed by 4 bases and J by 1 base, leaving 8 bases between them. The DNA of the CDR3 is TGTGCCAGCAGCTCGGGGTTATCCTACGAGCAGTACTTC. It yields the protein CASSSGLSYEQYF.

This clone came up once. The CDR3 DNA sequence: TGCGCCAGCAGCCCTCGACAAGAACGCTCCTACAATGAGCAGTTCTTC. Protein product: CASSPRQERSYNEQFF. This chain uses TRBV5-1 with TRBJ2-1; D is ambiguous. V lost 4 bases to trimming and J lost 0 bases, with 14 bases between them. Per germline, CDR1 SGHRS and CDR2 YFSETQ. The CDR3 consists of 16 residues.

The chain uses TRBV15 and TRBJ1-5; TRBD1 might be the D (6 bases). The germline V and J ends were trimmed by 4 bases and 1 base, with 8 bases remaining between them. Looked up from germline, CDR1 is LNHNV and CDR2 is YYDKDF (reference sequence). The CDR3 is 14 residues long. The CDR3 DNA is TGTGCCACCAGCACCAGGGGAAGCAATCAGCCCCAGCATTTT. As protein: CATSTRGSNQPQHF.

The DNA of the CDR3 is TGTGCCAGCAGCCGGGGACTAGCGGGATACGAGCAGTACTTC. Translating gives CASSRGLAGYEQYF. J is TRBJ2-7 and V is TRBV7-6; 13 positions match TRBD2. J was trimmed by 4 bases and V by 5 bases; bases with no gene match: 2. In germline, CDR1 is SGHVS, CDR2 FNYEAQ. The CDR3 is 14 amino acids.